Listed below are T cell receptor beta chains from one sample, sequenced in a study of cytomegalovirus exposure and HLA in healthy donors. Some clones are missing from TCRdb's copy, which holds only in-frame ones; the method was immunoSEQ multiplex PCR. The sample consists of approximately 170,000 clones, roughly 77% of them appearing once. Material for sequencing was PBMCs. The receptor set was obtained from a man aged 25-45 years in good health and CMV-seropositive. CDR3s include the opening cysteine and the closing phenylalanine or tryptophan. Each record gives: V gene, D gene, clone size, J gene, CDR3 DNA, CDR3 protein. A D gene is named only where the DNA matches it firmly. Some rows mark clone size as missing; the rest say once, few, many or name a class of expanded clone.

TRBV5-1	TRBD1	.	TRBJ2-5	TGCGCCAGCAGCCCCCAGGGGGCGCGAGGGACCCAGTACTTC	CASSPQGARGTQYF
TRBV27	.	.	TRBJ1-1	TGTGCCAGCAGTTTAGTCAGGGGCACTGAAGCTTTCTTT	CASSLVRGTEAFF
TRBV19	TRBD2	.	TRBJ2-1	TGTGCCAGTAGTTCAACTAGCGGGGCCTACAATGAGCAGTTCTTC	CASSSTSGAYNEQFF
TRBV18	.	.	TRBJ1-2	TGTGCCAGCTCACCAGGGTCAGGGGTTAACTATGGCTACACCTTC	CASSPGSGVNYGYTF
TRBV5-6	.	once	TRBJ2-7	TGTGCCAGCAGTATTTACTCGTACGAGCAGTACTTC	CASSIYSYEQYF
TRBV11-2	.	.	TRBJ1-5	TGTGCCAGCAGCCCCAAGGGGGGGGTCAATCAGCCCCAGCATTTT	CASSPKGGVNQPQHF
TRBV4-3	.	.	TRBJ1-5	TGCGCCAGCAGCCAAGATCTCGGGGTCCAGCCCCAGCATTTT	CASSQDLGVQPQHF
TRBV7-9	TRBD2	.	TRBJ2-7	TGTTCCAGCAGCCCCAGCGGGAGGAACTACGAGCAGTACTTC	CSSSPSGRNYEQYF
TRBV5-4	TRBD2	few	TRBJ2-1	TGTGCCAGCAGCTCCTGGACTAGCGGGAGGGTACGGGGCAATGAGCAGTTCTTC	CASSSWTSGRVRGNEQFF
TRBV15	.	.	TRBJ1-3	TGTGCCACCAGCAGAGTCGGGGGAGCTGGAAACACCATATATTTT	CATSRVGGAGNTIYF